This T cell receptor (beta chain) was captured in a study of CD8+ T cells in alopecia areata. Study background: Twice a day, 5 to 10 mg of oral tofacitinib was administered to treated patients. Scoring of severity for treated patients was based on percentage of affected scalp area.

Sample treatment: oral pan-JAK inhibitor, 5-10 mg twice daily. This clone was seen a few times. Its antigen is still unknown. Following extraction, RNA underwent reverse transcription to cDNA, which served as the sequencing template. Sequenced by immunoSEQ multiplex PCR; TCRdb stores in-frame clones only, minus some. The sample yields a few hundred thousand clones, about three fifths seen once. Regarding the study as a whole: Sequencing of scalp tissue also captures the resident alphabeta T cells of normal skin. Throughout tofacitinib, many expanded lesional clones continued to persist in scalp and blood.

This CDR3 is 15 amino acids long. Looked up from germline, CDR1 is LNHDA and CDR2 is SQIVND (reference sequence). V was pared by 9 bases and J by 1 base, with 13 bases between. The V and J genes are TRBV19 and TRBJ2-6, with a possible D match to TRBD1 (5 bases). The source was CD4+ T cells sorted from blood, collected at week 4, from a patient treated with tofacitinib. The source is a human donor with alopecia areata. CDR3 loop: CASTTSGSGANVLTF. CDR3 coding DNA: TGTGCCAGCACAACATCAGGGTCTGGGGCCAACGTCCTGACTTTC.